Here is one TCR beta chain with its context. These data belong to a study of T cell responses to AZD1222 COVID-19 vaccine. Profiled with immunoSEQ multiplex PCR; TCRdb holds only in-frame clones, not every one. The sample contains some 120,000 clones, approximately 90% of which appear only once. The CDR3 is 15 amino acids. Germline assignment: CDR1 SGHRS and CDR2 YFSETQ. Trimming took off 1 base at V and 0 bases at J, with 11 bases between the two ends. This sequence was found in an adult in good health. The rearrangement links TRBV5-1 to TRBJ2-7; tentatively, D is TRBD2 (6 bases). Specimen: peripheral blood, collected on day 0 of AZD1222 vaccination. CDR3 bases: TGCGCCAGCAGCTTGTTAGGGCGGGACTCCTACGAGCAGTACTTC. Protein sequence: CASSLLGRDSYEQYF.